The next 2 T cell receptor beta chains were all read from a single sample in a study of T cell responses to AZD1222 COVID-19 vaccine. The repertoire was sequenced with immunoSEQ multiplex PCR; TCRdb's copy has only in-frame clones and lacks some. The sample has roughly 100,000 clones, about 90% seen once. The specimen comprised peripheral blood, sampled on day 0 of AZD1222 vaccination. All receptors derive from an adult in good health.

This chain connects TRBV7-9 to TRBJ1-1; D remains unclear. V dropped 7 bases and J dropped 0 bases, with 6 bases sitting between them. The length of the CDR3 is 12 residues. Germline lookup yields CDR1 SEHNR and CDR2 FQNEAQ (reference sequence). In nucleotides, the CDR3 is TGTGCCAGCACCCCCGTGAACACTGAAGCTTTCTTT. It encodes CASTPVNTEAFF.

The chain uses TRBV10-3 and TRBJ1-2; a weak D match, TRBD1 (5 bases). Germline CDR1 is ENHRY and CDR2 is SYGVKD. The V and J ends lost 3 bases and 8 bases respectively, with 16 bases between them. This CDR3 has 14 amino acids. The CDR3 DNA sequence: TGTGCCATCAGTGACCAGGGTAGCGATAAAGGCTACACCTTC. This translates into CAISDQGSDKGYTF.